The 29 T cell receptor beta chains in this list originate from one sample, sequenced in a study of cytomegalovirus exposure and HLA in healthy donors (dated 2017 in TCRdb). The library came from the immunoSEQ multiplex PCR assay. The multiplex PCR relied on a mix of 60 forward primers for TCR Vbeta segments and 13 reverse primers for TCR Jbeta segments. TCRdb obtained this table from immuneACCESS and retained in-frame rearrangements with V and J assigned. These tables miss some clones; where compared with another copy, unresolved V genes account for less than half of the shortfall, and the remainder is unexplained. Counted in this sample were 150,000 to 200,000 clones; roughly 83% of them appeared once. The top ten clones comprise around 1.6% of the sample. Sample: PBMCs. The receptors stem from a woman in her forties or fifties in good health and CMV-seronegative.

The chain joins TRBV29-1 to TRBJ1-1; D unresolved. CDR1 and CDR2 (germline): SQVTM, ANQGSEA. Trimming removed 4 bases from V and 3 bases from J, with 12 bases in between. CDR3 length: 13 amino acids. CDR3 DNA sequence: TGCAGCGTTGTGGTACAGCTCGACACTGAAGCTTTCTTT. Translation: CSVVVQLDTEAFF.

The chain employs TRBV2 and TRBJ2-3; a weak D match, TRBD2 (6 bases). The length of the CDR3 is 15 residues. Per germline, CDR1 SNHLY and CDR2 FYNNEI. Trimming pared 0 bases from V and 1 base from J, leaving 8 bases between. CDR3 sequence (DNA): TGTGCCAGCAGTGAAGCGGGACTCCGCACAGATACGCAGTATTTT. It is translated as CASSEAGLRTDTQYF. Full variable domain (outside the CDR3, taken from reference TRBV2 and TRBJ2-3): EPEVTQTPSHQVTQMGQEVILRCVPISNHLYFYWYRQILGQKVEFLVSFYNNEISEKSEIFDDQFSVERPDGSNFTLKIRSTKLEDSAMYFCASSEAGLRTDTQYFGPGTRLTVL.

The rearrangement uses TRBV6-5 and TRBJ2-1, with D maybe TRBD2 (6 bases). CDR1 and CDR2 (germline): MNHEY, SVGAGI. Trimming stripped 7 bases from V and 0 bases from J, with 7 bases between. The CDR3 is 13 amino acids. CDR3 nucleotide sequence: TGTGCCAGCATCGGGAGCTCCTACAATGAGCAGTTCTTC. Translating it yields CASIGSSYNEQFF.

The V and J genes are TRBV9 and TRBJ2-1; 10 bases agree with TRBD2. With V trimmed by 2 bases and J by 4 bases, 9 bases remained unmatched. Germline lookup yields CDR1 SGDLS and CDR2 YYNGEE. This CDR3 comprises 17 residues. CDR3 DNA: TGTGCCAGCAGCGTCCGCCGGCTAGCGGGGGAGTACAATGAGCAGTTCTTC. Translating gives CASSVRRLAGEYNEQFF.

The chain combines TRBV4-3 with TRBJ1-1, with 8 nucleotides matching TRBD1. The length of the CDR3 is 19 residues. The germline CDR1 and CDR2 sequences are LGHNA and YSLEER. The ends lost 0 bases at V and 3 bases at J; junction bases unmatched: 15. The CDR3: CASSQDLSVGRGHHTEAFF. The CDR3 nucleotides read TGCGCCAGCAGCCAAGATTTGTCGGTGGGCAGGGGGCACCACACTGAAGCTTTCTTT.

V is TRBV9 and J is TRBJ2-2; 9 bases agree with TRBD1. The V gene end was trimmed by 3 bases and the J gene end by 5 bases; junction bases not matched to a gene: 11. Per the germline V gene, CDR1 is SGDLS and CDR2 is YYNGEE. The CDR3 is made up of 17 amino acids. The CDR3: CASSALPGQGITGELFF. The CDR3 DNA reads TGTGCCAGCAGCGCCCTCCCGGGACAGGGTATTACCGGGGAGCTGTTTTTT.

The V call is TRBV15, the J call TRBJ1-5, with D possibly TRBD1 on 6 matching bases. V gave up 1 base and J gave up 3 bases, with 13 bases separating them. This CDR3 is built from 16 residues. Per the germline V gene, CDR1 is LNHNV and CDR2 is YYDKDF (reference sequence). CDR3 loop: CATSRVRDTDNQPQHF. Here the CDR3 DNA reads TGTGCCACCAGCAGAGTCCGGGACACAGACAATCAGCCCCAGCATTTT.

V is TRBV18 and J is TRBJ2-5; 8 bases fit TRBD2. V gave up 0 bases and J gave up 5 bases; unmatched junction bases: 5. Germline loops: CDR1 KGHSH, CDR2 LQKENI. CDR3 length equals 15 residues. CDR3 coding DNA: TGTGCCAGCTCACCACCAGGGACTAGATCGGAGACCCAGTACTTC. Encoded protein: CASSPPGTRSETQYF.

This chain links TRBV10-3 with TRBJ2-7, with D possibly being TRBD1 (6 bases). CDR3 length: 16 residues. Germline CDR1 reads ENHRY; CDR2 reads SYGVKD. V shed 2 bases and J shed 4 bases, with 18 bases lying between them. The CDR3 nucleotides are TGTGCCATCAGTGAGGGACAGCCGGATAGAGGGTACGAGCAGTACTTC. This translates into CAISEGQPDRGYEQYF.

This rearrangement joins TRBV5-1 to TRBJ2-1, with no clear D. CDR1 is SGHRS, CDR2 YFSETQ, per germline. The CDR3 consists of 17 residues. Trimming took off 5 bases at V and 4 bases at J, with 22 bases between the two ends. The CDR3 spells CASRSGRQERLYNEQFF. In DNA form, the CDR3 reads TGCGCCAGCAGATCTGGCAGGCAAGAACGTCTTTACAATGAGCAGTTCTTC.

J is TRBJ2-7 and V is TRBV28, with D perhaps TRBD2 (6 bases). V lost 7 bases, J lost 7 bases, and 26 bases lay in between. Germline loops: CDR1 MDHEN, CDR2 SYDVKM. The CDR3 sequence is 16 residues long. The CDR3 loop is CASNFGALRGLPEQYF. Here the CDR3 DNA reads TGTGCCAGCAACTTTGGGGCCCTGCGGGGCTTGCCGGAGCAGTACTTC.

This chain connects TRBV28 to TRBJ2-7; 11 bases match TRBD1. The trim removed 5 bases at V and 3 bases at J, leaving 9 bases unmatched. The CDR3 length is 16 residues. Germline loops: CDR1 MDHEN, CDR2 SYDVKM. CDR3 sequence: CASSPPGGTGGYEQYF. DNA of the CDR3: TGTGCCAGCAGTCCCCCGGGGGGGACAGGGGGCTACGAGCAGTACTTC.

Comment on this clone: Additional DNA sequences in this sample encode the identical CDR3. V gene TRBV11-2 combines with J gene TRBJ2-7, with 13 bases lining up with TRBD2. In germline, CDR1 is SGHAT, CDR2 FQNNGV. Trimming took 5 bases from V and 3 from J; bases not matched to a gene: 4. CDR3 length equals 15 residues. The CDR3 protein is CASSPRTSGGYEQYF. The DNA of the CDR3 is TGTGCCAGCAGCCCCCGGACTAGCGGGGGCTACGAGCAGTACTTC.

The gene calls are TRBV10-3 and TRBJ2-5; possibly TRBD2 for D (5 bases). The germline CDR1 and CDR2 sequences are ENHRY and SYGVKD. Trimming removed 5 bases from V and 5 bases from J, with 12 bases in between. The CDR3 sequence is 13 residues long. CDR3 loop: CAISPGFRETQYF. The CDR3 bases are TGTGCCATCAGTCCGGGGTTTAGGGAGACCCAGTACTTC.

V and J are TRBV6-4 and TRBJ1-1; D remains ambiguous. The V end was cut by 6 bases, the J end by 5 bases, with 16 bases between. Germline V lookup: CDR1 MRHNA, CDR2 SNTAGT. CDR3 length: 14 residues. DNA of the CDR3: TGTGCCAGCAGGGGTCCGGAGACTGAGACTGAAGCTTTCTTT. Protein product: CASRGPETETEAFF.

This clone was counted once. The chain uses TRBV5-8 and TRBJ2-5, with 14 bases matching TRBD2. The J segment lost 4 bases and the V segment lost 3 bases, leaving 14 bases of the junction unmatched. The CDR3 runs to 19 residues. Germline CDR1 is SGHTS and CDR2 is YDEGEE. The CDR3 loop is CASSSLLGTSGSLGETQYF. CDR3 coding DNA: TGTGCCAGCAGCTCCTTGCTAGGGACTAGCGGGAGTTTGGGAGAGACCCAGTACTTC.

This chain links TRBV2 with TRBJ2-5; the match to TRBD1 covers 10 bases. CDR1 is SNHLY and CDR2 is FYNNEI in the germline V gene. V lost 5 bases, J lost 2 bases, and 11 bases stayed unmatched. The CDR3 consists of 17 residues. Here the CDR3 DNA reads TGTGCCAGCAGTATCGACAGGGGGCGCGGGCGGCAAGAGACCCAGTACTTC. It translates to CASSIDRGRGRQETQYF.

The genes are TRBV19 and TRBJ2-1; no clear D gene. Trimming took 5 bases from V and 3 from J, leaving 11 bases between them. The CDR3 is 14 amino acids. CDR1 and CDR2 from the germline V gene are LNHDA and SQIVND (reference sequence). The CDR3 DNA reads TGTGCCAGTAGTCCCAGAGGAAGCTACAATGAGCAGTTCTTC. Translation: CASSPRGSYNEQFF.

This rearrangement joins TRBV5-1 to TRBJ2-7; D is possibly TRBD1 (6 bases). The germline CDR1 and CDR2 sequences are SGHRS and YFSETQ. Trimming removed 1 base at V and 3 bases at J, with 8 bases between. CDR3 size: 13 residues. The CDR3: CASSLSGDYEQYF. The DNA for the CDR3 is TGCGCCAGCAGCTTGTCAGGGGACTACGAGCAGTACTTC. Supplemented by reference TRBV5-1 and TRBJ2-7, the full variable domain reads KAGVTQTPRYLIKTRGQQVTLSCSPISGHRSVSWYQQTPGQGLQFLFEYFSETQRNKGNFPGRFSGRQFSNSRSEMNVSTLELGDSALYLCASSLSGDYEQYFGPGTRLTVT.

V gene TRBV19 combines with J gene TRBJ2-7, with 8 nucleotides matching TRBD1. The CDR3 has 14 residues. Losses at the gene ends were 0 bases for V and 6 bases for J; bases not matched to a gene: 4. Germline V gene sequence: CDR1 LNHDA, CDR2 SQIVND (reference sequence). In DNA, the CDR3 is TGTGCCAGTAGTATAGAGATGGACAGGGCCGAGCAGTACTTC. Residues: CASSIEMDRAEQYF. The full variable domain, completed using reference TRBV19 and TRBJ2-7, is DGGITQSPKYLFRKEGQNVTLSCEQNLNHDAMYWYRQDPGQGLRLIYYSQIVNDFQKGDIAEGYSVSREKKESFPLTVTSAQKNPTAFYLCASSIEMDRAEQYFGPGTRLTVT.

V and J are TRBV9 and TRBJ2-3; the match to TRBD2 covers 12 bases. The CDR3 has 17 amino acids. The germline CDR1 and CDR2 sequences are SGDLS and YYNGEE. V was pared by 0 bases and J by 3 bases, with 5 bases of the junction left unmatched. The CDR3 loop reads CASSVGLAGVGTDTQYF. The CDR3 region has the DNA TGTGCCAGCAGCGTAGGACTAGCGGGAGTTGGGACAGATACGCAGTATTTT.

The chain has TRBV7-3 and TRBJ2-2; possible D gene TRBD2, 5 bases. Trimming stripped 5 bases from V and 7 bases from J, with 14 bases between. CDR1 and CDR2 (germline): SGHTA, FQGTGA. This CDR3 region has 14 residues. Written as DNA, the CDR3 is TGTGCCAGCAGCAAAACCGGGGAAGGCGGGGAGCTGTTTTTT. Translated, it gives CASSKTGEGGELFF.

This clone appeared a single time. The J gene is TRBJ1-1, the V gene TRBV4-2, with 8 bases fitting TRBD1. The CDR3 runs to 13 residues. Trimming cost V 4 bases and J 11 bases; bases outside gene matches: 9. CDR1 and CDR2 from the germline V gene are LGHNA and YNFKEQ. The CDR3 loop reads CASSRQGAVEAFF. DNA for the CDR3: TGTGCCAGCAGCCGGCAGGGGGCTGTGGAGGCTTTCTTT.

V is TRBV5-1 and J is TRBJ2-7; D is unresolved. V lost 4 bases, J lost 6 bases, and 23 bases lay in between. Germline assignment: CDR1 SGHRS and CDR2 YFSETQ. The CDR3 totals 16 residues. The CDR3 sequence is CASSLASDGTGREQYF. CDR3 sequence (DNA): TGCGCCAGCAGCCTGGCGAGCGATGGAACTGGCCGCGAGCAGTACTTC.

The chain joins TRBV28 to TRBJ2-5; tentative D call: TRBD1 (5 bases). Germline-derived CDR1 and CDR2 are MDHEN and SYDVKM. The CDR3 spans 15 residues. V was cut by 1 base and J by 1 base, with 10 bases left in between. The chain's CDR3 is CASSLSGKGQETQYF. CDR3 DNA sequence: TGTGCCAGCAGTTTATCAGGGAAGGGCCAAGAGACCCAGTACTTC.

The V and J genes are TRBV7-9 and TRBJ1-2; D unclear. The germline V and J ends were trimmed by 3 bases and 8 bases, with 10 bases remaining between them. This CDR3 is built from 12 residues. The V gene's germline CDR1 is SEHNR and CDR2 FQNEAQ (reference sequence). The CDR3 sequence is CASSLGSGGYTF. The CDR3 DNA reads TGTGCCAGCAGCTTGGGGAGTGGCGGCTACACCTTC.

CDR3 nucleotide sequence: TGTGCCAGTAGCGGGACAGGGCGAGGTGAAGCTTTCTTT. This encodes CASSGTGRGEAFF. The chain joins TRBV19 to TRBJ1-1; 9 bases are a match to TRBD1. CDR1 and CDR2 from the germline V gene are LNHDA and SQIVND (reference sequence). This CDR3 comprises 13 residues. The ends lost 6 bases at V and 7 bases at J; junction bases unmatched: 6.

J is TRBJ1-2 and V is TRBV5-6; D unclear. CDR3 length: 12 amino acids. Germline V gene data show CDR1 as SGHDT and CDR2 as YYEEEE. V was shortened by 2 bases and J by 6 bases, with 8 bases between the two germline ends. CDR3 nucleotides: TGTGCCAGCAGCTTCATCAATCATGGCTACACCTTC. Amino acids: CASSFINHGYTF.

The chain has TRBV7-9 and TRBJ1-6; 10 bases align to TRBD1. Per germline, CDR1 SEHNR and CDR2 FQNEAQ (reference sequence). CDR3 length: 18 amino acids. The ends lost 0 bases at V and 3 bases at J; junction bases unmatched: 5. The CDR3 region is CASSLARTGGFYNSPLHF. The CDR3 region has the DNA TGTGCCAGCAGCTTAGCGAGGACAGGGGGTTTCTATAATTCACCCCTCCACTTT.